The clone carrying this T cell receptor (beta chain) has at least ten counts. An end of the junction differs from the germline gene, which may be a read error. For TCR beta, libraries came from iRepertoire HTBI primers and Arm-PCR of CDR3 regions. TCRdb called the multiplex PCR reads again in MiXCR, with one record for every CDR3 protein. The table lists some 460,000 distinct CDR3 sequences, about a sixth of them singletons. This sample is drawn from a study of regulatory T cells in long-lasting Graves disease. Time point denoted: newly diagnosed GD, antithyroid drugs for less than 3 months. PBMCs provided the RNA from which the TCR library was made. The CDR3 is made up of 14 amino acids. Per germline, CDR1 SGHRS and CDR2 YFSETQ. These data also formed part of another study, on T cells in Graves' hyperthyroidism and ophthalmopathy.

The receptor was derived from a middle-aged man with Graves disease. The sequences come from peripheral blood mononuclear cells (PBMCs), collected at new diagnosis, from a patient treated with antithyroid drugs. The chain uses TRBV5-1 and TRBJ2-7; D is perhaps TRBD1 (5 bases). CDR3 nucleotides: TGTGCCAGCAGCTTCTCCTTGGACACCTACGAGCAGTACTTC. It codes for CASSFSLDTYEQYF.